The 4 T cell receptor beta chains below were found in one sample sequenced in a study of shared clonotypes between healthy human individuals. Produced via immunoSEQ multiplex PCR; TCRdb's table is partial and in-frame only. Among a few million clones, 80% to 95% were seen once, and the ten largest hold under 0.45%. The sequencing input was naive CD4+ T cells from PBMCs. The sample's subset: CD45RA+ positively selected. The origin of the receptors is a man between 18 and 29 years old in good health. Some clones in this sample may be carry-over from other donors' samples.

This clone was detected once. This chain uses TRBV5-1 with TRBJ2-1, with D uncertain. Germline values: CDR1 SGHRS, CDR2 YFSETQ. The CDR3 covers 15 residues. Trimming pared 0 bases from V and 3 bases from J, leaving 10 bases between. The CDR3, as DNA: TGCGCCAGCAGCTTGGCCGCAACGTTCTACAATGAGCAGTTCTTC. This codes for CASSLAATFYNEQFF.

V usage is TRBV4-2 and J usage is TRBJ2-1, with TRBD1 as a possible D gene (6 bases). Trimming took off 4 bases at V and 5 bases at J, with 18 bases between the two ends. Germline CDR1 and CDR2: LGHNA and YNFKEQ. The CDR3 sequence is 16 residues long. CDR3 sequence (DNA): TGTGCCAGCAGCCTTACCCCCCTAGCAGGGGACAATGAGCAGTTCTTC. It specifies CASSLTPLAGDNEQFF.

The genes are TRBV18 and TRBJ2-5; D is possibly TRBD1 (5 bases). CDR1 is KGHSH, CDR2 LQKENI, per germline. V shed 6 bases and J shed 1 base, with 12 bases lying between them. The CDR3 extends over 14 amino acids. CDR3 amino acids: CASSPARAQETQYF. CDR3 sequence (DNA): TGTGCCAGCTCCCCCGCCAGGGCCCAAGAGACCCAGTACTTC. Using reference TRBV18 and TRBJ2-5 for the parts outside the CDR3, the full variable domain is NAGVMQNPRHLVRRRGQEARLRCSPMKGHSHVYWYRQLPEEGLKFMVYLQKENIIDESGMPKERFSAEFPKEGPSILRIQQVVRGDSAAYFCASSPARAQETQYFGPGTRLLVL.

This sequence joins TRBV6-6 and TRBJ1-2; D remains ambiguous. V lost 7 bases and J 2 bases, leaving 14 bases between the germline ends. The CDR3 has 14 amino acids. The germline CDR1 and CDR2 sequences are MNHNY and SVGAGI (reference sequence). CDR3 DNA: TGTGCCAGCAAAGGCCCCGGGGAAAACTATGGCTACACCTTC. Encoded protein: CASKGPGENYGYTF.